This entry lists 16 T cell receptor beta chains sequenced from one sample in a study of blood T cell repertoires in COVID-19. Using immunoSEQ multiplex PCR, the repertoire was profiled, and TCRdb retains in-frame clones only, with some absent. The sample has about 100,000 clones; about 89% are singletons. Material for sequencing was peripheral blood. The source of these receptors is a human donor in a cohort sampled during active COVID-19.

The gene calls are TRBV20-1 and TRBJ2-7; 7 bases agree with TRBD2. Germline V lookup: CDR1 DFQATT, CDR2 SNEGSKA (reference sequence). This CDR3 comprises 11 residues. The ends lost 6 bases at V and 4 bases at J; junction bases unmatched: 3. The CDR3 coding sequence is TGCAGTGCCAAGGGAGGGTACGAGCAGTACTTC. It codes for CSAKGGYEQYF.

V is TRBV7-9 and J is TRBJ1-1; D unresolved. The germline gives CDR1 SEHNR, CDR2 FQNEAQ (reference sequence). The CDR3 spans 13 residues. V was cut by 3 bases and J by 1 base, with 6 bases left in between. As DNA, the CDR3 is TGTGCCAGCAGCTTGTCACAGAACACTGAAGCTTTCTTT. Its protein product is CASSLSQNTEAFF.

This chain uses TRBV16 with TRBJ1-5; 9 bases align to TRBD1. V was pared by 4 bases and J by 0 bases, with 10 bases of the junction left unmatched. The CDR3 spans 18 residues. The V gene's germline CDR1 is KGHSY and CDR2 FQNENV. The CDR3 DNA reads TGTGCCAGCAGCCCCCGGGACAGGGTTGAGTATAGCAATCAGCCCCAGCATTTT. This sequence encodes CASSPRDRVEYSNQPQHF.

The V gene is TRBV7-8, the J gene TRBJ2-2; TRBD1 matches at 10 bases. This CDR3 is 15 amino acids long. Germline-derived CDR1 and CDR2 are SGHVS and FQNEAQ. J was trimmed by 4 bases and V by 4 bases; bases with no gene match: 3. CDR3 residues: CASSSRTGGTGELFF. CDR3 DNA sequence: TGTGCCAGCAGCTCCCGGACAGGGGGCACCGGGGAGCTGTTTTTT.

The chain carries TRBV10-2 and TRBJ2-7; 10 nucleotides match TRBD2. Germline loops: CDR1 WSHSY, CDR2 SAAADI. The CDR3 covers 14 residues. Trimming took 6 bases from V and 3 from J; bases not matched to a gene: 5. The CDR3 DNA reads as TGCGCCAGCAGCCTAGCGGGAGTGGTCTACGAGCAGTACTTC. Translating gives CASSLAGVVYEQYF.

The genes are TRBV2 and TRBJ1-1; D remains ambiguous. The CDR3 contains 14 residues. CDR1 is SNHLY, CDR2 FYNNEI, per germline. Trimming shortened V by 6 bases and J by 1 base, and 12 bases separated the two germline ends. CDR3 protein: CASSGNRGNTEAFF. Written as DNA, the CDR3 is TGTGCCAGCAGCGGCAATAGAGGGAACACTGAAGCTTTCTTT.

The rearrangement joins TRBV7-3 to TRBJ2-1; D is unclear. CDR3 length: 13 residues. Trimming stripped 2 bases from V and 8 bases from J, with 10 bases between. CDR1 and CDR2 from the germline V gene are SGHTA and FQGTGA. The DNA for the CDR3 is TGTGCCAGCAGCTTATACGGGTCGGATGAGCAGTTCTTC. Its translation is CASSLYGSDEQFF.

V gene TRBV2 combines with J gene TRBJ2-3; 8 nucleotides line up with TRBD2. Trimming at V came to 6 bases and at J to 7 bases, leaving 12 bases not matched to a gene. The germline V gene has CDR1 SNHLY and CDR2 FYNNEI. The CDR3 contains 15 residues. The CDR3 DNA is TGTGCCAGCAGCTTAGCGGGGAACTCTCGGTATACGCAGTATTTT. Protein: CASSLAGNSRYTQYF.

CDR3 sequence reads: CASSFRHLYEQYF. CDR3 bases: TGTGCCAGCAGCTTTAGACACCTCTACGAGCAGTACTTC. The chain employs TRBV5-8 and TRBJ2-7; D call uncertain. The V gene's germline CDR1 is SGHTS and CDR2 YDEGEE. This CDR3 contains 13 residues. Between the trimmed V and J ends, which lost 2 bases and 3 bases, there was a span of 9 bases.

The chain couples TRBV2 to TRBJ1-6; 12 bases line up with TRBD1. After removal of 4 bases from V and 10 bases from J, the junction contained 8 bases not matched to a gene. Germline V gene data show CDR1 as SNHLY and CDR2 as FYNNEI. This CDR3 is 16 amino acids long. CDR3 amino acids: CASSANSGTGGSPLHF. For the CDR3, the DNA is TGTGCCAGCAGTGCCAATTCCGGGACAGGGGGCTCACCCCTCCACTTT.

CDR3 sequence reads: CASSWPGLGVTDTQYF. CDR3 bases: TGTGCCAGCAGTTGGCCGGGACTAGGGGTGACAGATACGCAGTATTTT. This chain connects TRBV6-2 or TRBV6-3 to TRBJ2-3; 8 bases match TRBD2. V shed 4 bases and J 3 bases; nucleotides not matched to a gene: 9. This CDR3 spans 16 amino acids. Germline V gene data show CDR1 as MNHEY and CDR2 as SVGEGT.

The chain combines TRBV23-1 with TRBJ1-1; the D is unclear. Being an ORF, TRBV23-1 has a function that is uncertain. The V and J ends lost 2 bases and 1 base respectively, with 14 bases between them. The CDR3 runs to 16 residues. CDR3 DNA: TGCGCCAGCAGTCAAGAGGCAGGAGGATCGAACACTGAAGCTTTCTTT. Translation: CASSQEAGGSNTEAFF.

The genes are TRBV15 and TRBJ2-7; D is undetermined. With 1 base removed from V and 0 bases from J, the gap between germline ends came to 10 bases. CDR3 length equals 15 residues. Looked up from germline, CDR1 is LNHNV and CDR2 is YYDKDF (reference sequence). The CDR3 DNA is TGTGCCACCAGCAGAGTCCCTGGCGGCTCCTACGAGCAGTACTTC. Translation gives CATSRVPGGSYEQYF.

This rearrangement joins TRBV5-1 to TRBJ2-5; TRBD1 is a possible D gene (5 bases). The germline V and J ends were trimmed by 5 bases and 9 bases, with 17 bases remaining between them. Looked up from germline, CDR1 is SGHRS and CDR2 is YFSETQ. The CDR3 sequence is 13 residues long. The CDR3 nucleotides are TGCGCCAGCAGGATCCCCAGGGCCACGGCCCAGTACTTC. This gives the protein CASRIPRATAQYF.

This chain connects TRBV5-1 to TRBJ2-1; D possibly corresponds to TRBD2 (6 bases). Trimming stripped 4 bases from V and 10 bases from J, with 18 bases between. The length of the CDR3 is 14 residues. CDR1 and CDR2 from the germline V gene are SGHRS and YFSETQ. The CDR3 reads CASSGGSGLGEQFF. In nucleotides, the CDR3 is TGCGCCAGCAGCGGGGGGTCAGGCCTAGGCGAGCAGTTCTTC.

The chain carries TRBV18 and TRBJ2-1; unclear D gene. This CDR3 spans 16 amino acids. V lost 3 bases to trimming and J lost 2 bases, with 14 bases between them. Germline V gives CDR1 KGHSH, CDR2 LQKENI. The CDR3 DNA reads TGTGCCAGCTCACCTAGACTCGGCGCAACCTACAATGAGCAGTTCTTC. Protein: CASSPRLGATYNEQFF. The full variable domain, rest sourced from reference TRBV18 and TRBJ2-1, is NAGVMQNPRHLVRRRGQEARLRCSPMKGHSHVYWYRQLPEEGLKFMVYLQKENIIDESGMPKERFSAEFPKEGPSILRIQQVVRGDSAAYFCASSPRLGATYNEQFFGPGTRLTVL.